The 11 T cell receptor beta chains below all came from one sample that was sequenced in a study of CD8+ T cells in alopecia areata. Investigators isolated RNA and reverse transcribed it into cDNA to act as the sequencing template. Produced via immunoSEQ multiplex PCR; TCRdb's table is partial and in-frame only. Here the sample spans roughly 220,000 clones, roughly two fifths being singletons. Described treatment: oral pan-JAK inhibitor, 5-10 mg twice daily. The sequencing used CD4+ T cells sorted from blood, collected between weeks 30 and 35, from a patient treated with tofacitinib. These receptors were obtained from a human donor with alopecia areata.

The chain is built from TRBV7-9 and TRBJ2-7, with 7 bases fitting TRBD2. V dropped 3 bases and J dropped 6; count of bases not matched to a gene: 8. The CDR3 sequence is 14 residues long. The germline CDR1 and CDR2 sequences are SEHNR and FQNEAQ (reference sequence). CDR3 region: CASSFMGEGSEQYF. As DNA, the CDR3 is TGTGCCAGCAGCTTTATGGGGGAGGGGAGCGAGCAGTACTTC. Full variable domain (rest looked up from reference TRBV7-9 and TRBJ2-7): DTGVSQNPRHKITKRGQNVTFRCDPISEHNRLYWYRQTLGQGPEFLTYFQNEAQLEKSRLLSDRFSAERPKGSFSTLEIQRTEQGDSAMYLCASSFMGEGSEQYFGPGTRLTVT.

The rearrangement links TRBV7-7 to TRBJ1-4; TRBD1 aligns across 7 bases. This CDR3 region has 15 residues. CDR1 and CDR2 from the germline V gene are SSHAT and FNYEAQ (reference sequence). Losses at the gene ends were 5 bases for V and 8 bases for J; bases not matched to a gene: 11. The DNA for the CDR3 is TGTGCCAGCAGCAAAACCGACAGGGCGGGCGAAAAACTGTTTTTT. Protein product: CASSKTDRAGEKLFF.

The chain carries TRBV30 and TRBJ2-2; the match to TRBD2 covers 8 bases. Trimming removed 0 bases from V and 5 bases from J; junction bases left unmatched: 8. There are 16 residues in the CDR3. Germline V gene lookup returns CDR1 GTSNPN and CDR2 SVGIG (reference sequence). CDR3: CAWSVSAGVGTGELFF. In DNA form, the CDR3 reads TGTGCCTGGAGTGTGTCAGCGGGAGTAGGTACCGGGGAGCTGTTTTTT.

The CDR3 here is CAWRLGSYGYTF. CDR3 sequence (DNA): TGTGCCTGGAGGTTGGGCAGCTATGGCTACACCTTC. The genes are TRBV30 and TRBJ1-2; D unclear. The V end was cut by 3 bases, the J end by 4 bases, with 9 bases between. This CDR3 contains 12 residues. Germline CDR1 and CDR2: GTSNPN and SVGIG (reference sequence).

The rearrangement joins TRBV30 to TRBJ1-2; D ambiguous. The ends were cut back, 0 bases at V and 1 base at J, with 12 bases in the middle. This CDR3 region has 15 residues. Germline V gives CDR1 GTSNPN, CDR2 SVGIG (reference sequence). The CDR3 coding sequence is TGTGCCTGGAGTGTACCTCGGGGAAGTAACTATGGCTACACCTTC. This translates into CAWSVPRGSNYGYTF.

This clone occurred many times. The chain is built from TRBV2 and TRBJ2-7, with D hard to call. The V gene lost 0 bases and the J gene lost 3 bases, with 9 bases spanning the gap. In germline, CDR1 is SNHLY, CDR2 FYNNEI. The CDR3 is 14 amino acids. The DNA of the CDR3 is TGTGCCAGCAGTGAAGCAACCAGACGCTACGAGCAGTACTTC. Translating gives CASSEATRRYEQYF. Together with reference TRBV2 and TRBJ2-7, the CDR3 gives the full variable domain: EPEVTQTPSHQVTQMGQEVILRCVPISNHLYFYWYRQILGQKVEFLVSFYNNEISEKSEIFDDQFSVERPDGSNFTLKIRSTKLEDSAMYFCASSEATRRYEQYFGPGTRLTVT.

This clone was counted only a few times. The chain employs TRBV6-5 and TRBJ2-3, with TRBD1 matching 8 bases. Germline assignment: CDR1 MNHEY and CDR2 SVGAGI. V lost 7 bases and J lost 4; bases outside the gene matches: 7. The CDR3 spans 14 residues. CDR3 protein: CASNFRTGPDTQYF. The DNA of the CDR3 is TGTGCCAGCAACTTCCGGACAGGGCCAGATACGCAGTATTTT.

In its sample, this clone was seen a few times. This rearrangement joins TRBV6-1 to TRBJ1-6; D is unresolved. Germline CDR1 is MNHNS and CDR2 is SASEGT. V was clipped by 5 bases and J by 9 bases, with 11 bases between them. The CDR3 spans 13 residues. In DNA form, the CDR3 reads TGTGCCAGCAGTAGTGGATTGTTTTCACCCCTCCACTTT. Its translation: CASSSGLFSPLHF.

Note on this clone: Other DNA sequences in this sample translate to the same CDR3. The rearrangement uses TRBV30 and TRBJ2-3; unclear D gene. Germline V gene lookup returns CDR1 GTSNPN and CDR2 SVGIG (reference sequence). Deletions cut 0 bases from V and 4 bases from J, with 8 bases between. The CDR3 runs 13 residues. CDR3 coding DNA: TGTGCCTGGAGTGTCCGTGGCCCAGATACGCAGTATTTT. This gives the protein CAWSVRGPDTQYF. The whole variable domain, filled in from reference TRBV30 and TRBJ2-3, reads SQTIHQWPATLVQPVGSPLSLECTVEGTSNPNLYWYRQAAGRGLQLLFYSVGIGQISSEVPQNLSASRPQDRQFILSSKKLLLSDSGFYLCAWSVRGPDTQYFGPGTRLTVL.

The chain is built from TRBV4-1 and TRBJ1-2, with D possibly being TRBD1 (6 bases). Germline V gene lookup returns CDR1 MGHRA and CDR2 YSYEKL. This CDR3 is 13 amino acids long. The V gene lost 2 bases and the J gene lost 5 bases, with 9 bases spanning the gap. This chain's CDR3 is CASSQTGRYGYTF. CDR3 DNA sequence: TGCGCCAGCAGCCAAACAGGGCGGTATGGCTACACCTTC.

The V and J genes are TRBV28 and TRBJ2-1; D is undetermined. The CDR3 has 11 residues. V lost 4 bases and J 5 bases, leaving 3 bases between the germline ends. Germline V gene sequence: CDR1 MDHEN, CDR2 SYDVKM. The DNA of the CDR3 is TGTGCCAGCAGTTCCCACAATGAGCAGTTCTTC. This gives the protein CASSSHNEQFF.